This T cell receptor beta chain was observed in a study of identical twins. Findings of the study overall: For zero-insertion analyses, partial confounding could come from invariant MAIT and iNKT cells.

Of note for this clonotype: Its antigen is currently unknown.

Between the trimmed V and J ends, which lost 5 bases and 10 bases, there was a span of 9 bases. CDR1 is DFQATT and CDR2 is SNEGSKA in the germline V gene (reference sequence). This CDR3 has 10 residues. Addition of a universal primer site occurred through template switching, and cDNA carried unique molecular identifiers. A single record per CDR3 protein comes from TCRdb applying MiXCR to the 5' RACE reads. The sample has hundreds of thousands of distinct CDR3 sequences, over 15% seen once. The sample was also reused in another study, on T cells expressing NK-cell markers. That paper notes: The authors sequenced eight donors, of whom seven were HCMV-seropositive and one was seronegative.

The J gene is TRBJ2-1, the V gene TRBV20-1; no clear D gene. The receptor was isolated from a woman aged 18 to 35 in good health. Material: PBMCs. CDR3 coding DNA: TGCAGTGCTGCCGCCCGGGAGCAGTTCTTC. Protein product: CSAAAREQFF.